This T cell receptor beta chain was documented in a study of spatial heterogeneity in lung cancer. Time point defined: blood at routine non-recurrence follow-up after resection. Tumor, nontumor lung or frozen PBMC supplied whole RNA, sequenced without sorting. Per the germline V gene, CDR1 is SGHNT and CDR2 is YENEEA. The CDR3 totals 14 residues. Between the trimmed V and J ends, which lost 4 bases and 4 bases, there was a span of 10 bases. Carried by each TCR cDNA molecule was a unique molecular identifier. TCRdb itself ran the 5' RACE reads through MiXCR, one entry per CDR3 protein. The sample holds roughly 120,000 distinct CDR3 sequences, 10% to 15% seen once.

Sequencing was performed on PBMCs, taken at follow-up. The chain has TRBV11-3 and TRBJ2-2; D unclear. This clonotype originated in a male donor with early-stage non-small cell lung cancer. CDR3 nucleotide sequence: TGTGCCAGCAGCTCCGGGCGTACCACCGGGGAGCTGTTTTTT. Translation: CASSSGRTTGELFF. Full variable domain (missing parts from reference TRBV11-3 and TRBJ2-2): EAGVVQSPRYKIIEKKQPVAFWCNPISGHNTLYWYLQNLGQGPELLIRYENEEAVDDSQLPKDRFSAERLKGVDSTLKIQPAELGDSAVYLCASSSGRTTGELFFGEGSRLTVL.